The 30 T cell receptor beta chains presented below share a single source sample, sequenced in a study of shared clonotypes between healthy human individuals. Sequencing used immunoSEQ multiplex PCR; TCRdb keeps in-frame clones, though not all of them. The sample contains over 1.5 million clones, roughly 98% of which appear only once. The sequencing input was naive CD4+ T cells sorted from blood. Regarding subset: CD45RA+ positively selected. Receptor source: a man aged 30-40 years in good health.

The V call is TRBV7-9, the J call TRBJ2-1; perhaps TRBD2 as D (6 bases). V dropped 0 bases and J dropped 12 bases, with 9 bases sitting between them. Germline CDR1 SEHNR, CDR2 FQNEAQ (reference sequence). This CDR3 is 12 amino acids long. The CDR3 DNA follows: TGTGCCAGCAGCTTAGCGGGAGGTTCGCAGTTCTTC. Its protein is CASSLAGGSQFF. Full variable domain (remainder filled in from reference TRBV7-9 and TRBJ2-1): DTGVSQNPRHKITKRGQNVTFRCDPISEHNRLYWYRQTLGQGPEFLTYFQNEAQLEKSRLLSDRFSAERPKGSFSTLEIQRTEQGDSAMYLCASSLAGGSQFFGPGTRLTVL.

Comments on this clone: Additional DNA sequences in this sample encode the identical CDR3. This chain uses TRBV5-1 with TRBJ2-7, with TRBD1 matching over 7 bases. CDR1 SGHRS and CDR2 YFSETQ come from the germline V gene. The CDR3 runs 14 residues. V was pared by 3 bases and J by 2 bases, with 5 bases of the junction left unmatched. The CDR3 sequence: CASSSTQGAYEQYF. CDR3 in DNA: TGCGCCAGCAGCTCGACCCAGGGGGCCTACGAGCAGTACTTC.

This clone was detected once. J is TRBJ1-2 and V is TRBV28; unclear D gene. V dropped 2 bases and J dropped 3 bases, with 4 bases sitting between them. CDR1 is MDHEN and CDR2 is SYDVKM in the germline V gene. The CDR3 runs to 12 residues. CDR3 loop: CASSLAHYGYTF. CDR3 DNA sequence: TGTGCCAGCAGTTTAGCTCACTATGGCTACACCTTC.

The chain joins TRBV5-1 to TRBJ2-5; 7 bases are a match to TRBD2. The germline gives CDR1 SGHRS, CDR2 YFSETQ. The trim removed 1 base at V and 5 bases at J, leaving 8 bases unmatched. The CDR3 spans 15 residues. The CDR3 region is CASSLLTKGGETQYF. The CDR3 nucleotides read TGCGCCAGCAGCTTGTTAACAAAGGGAGGGGAGACCCAGTACTTC.

J is TRBJ2-3 and V is TRBV10-2, with D unclear. The CDR3 is made up of 14 amino acids. Germline CDR1 reads WSHSY; CDR2 reads SAAADI. V lost 9 bases, J lost 1 base, and 14 bases lay in between. This chain's CDR3 is CASTTATGTDTQYF. The CDR3 nucleotides are TGCGCCAGTACTACAGCGACCGGCACAGATACGCAGTATTTT.

The V call is TRBV19, the J call TRBJ1-1; a possible D gene is TRBD1 (5 bases). This CDR3 is 15 amino acids long. With 4 bases removed from V and 2 bases from J, the gap between germline ends came to 14 bases. Germline V lookup: CDR1 LNHDA, CDR2 SQIVND (reference sequence). This CDR3 reads CASSTMSGRNTEAFF. In nucleotides, the CDR3 is TGTGCCAGTAGTACCATGTCGGGGCGAAACACTGAAGCTTTCTTT. The whole variable domain, remainder taken from reference TRBV19 and TRBJ1-1, is DGGITQSPKYLFRKEGQNVTLSCEQNLNHDAMYWYRQDPGQGLRLIYYSQIVNDFQKGDIAEGYSVSREKKESFPLTVTSAQKNPTAFYLCASSTMSGRNTEAFFGQGTRLTVV.

This chain links TRBV5-1 with TRBJ1-2; TRBD1 agrees at 10 bases. The CDR3 contains 14 residues. V lost 4 bases to trimming and J lost 6 bases; unmatched junction nucleotides: 6. Germline-derived CDR1 and CDR2 are SGHRS and YFSETQ. The CDR3 DNA follows: TGCGCCAGCAGCGGAAGGGGGACAGGGGATGGCTACACCTTC. This gives the protein CASSGRGTGDGYTF.

The chain has TRBV18 and TRBJ1-4; D is ambiguous. The ends were cut back, 1 base at V and 3 bases at J, with 9 bases in the middle. The CDR3 consists of 15 residues. CDR1 KGHSH and CDR2 LQKENI come from the germline V gene. CDR3 nucleotide sequence: TGTGCCAGCTCACCACGGGCAGCATCTAATGAAAAACTGTTTTTT. This gives the protein CASSPRAASNEKLFF. Filled out from reference TRBV18 and TRBJ1-4, the complete variable domain reads NAGVMQNPRHLVRRRGQEARLRCSPMKGHSHVYWYRQLPEEGLKFMVYLQKENIIDESGMPKERFSAEFPKEGPSILRIQQVVRGDSAAYFCASSPRAASNEKLFFGSGTQLSVL.

The gene calls are TRBV18 and TRBJ2-1; D is ambiguous. With 2 bases removed from V and 0 bases from J, the gap between germline ends came to 11 bases. This CDR3 contains 16 residues. Germline values: CDR1 KGHSH, CDR2 LQKENI. The CDR3 coding sequence is TGTGCCAGCTCACCAGGTCAGTTTAGCTCCTACAATGAGCAGTTCTTC. Amino acids: CASSPGQFSSYNEQFF. Drawing the rest from reference TRBV18 and TRBJ2-1, the complete variable domain is NAGVMQNPRHLVRRRGQEARLRCSPMKGHSHVYWYRQLPEEGLKFMVYLQKENIIDESGMPKERFSAEFPKEGPSILRIQQVVRGDSAAYFCASSPGQFSSYNEQFFGPGTRLTVL.

The sample holds one count of this clone. The DNA of the CDR3 is TGTGCCAGCAGCTTAGCCCCGGGACTCTCCAATGAGCAGTTCTTC. This translates into CASSLAPGLSNEQFF. The genes are TRBV7-2 and TRBJ2-1; TRBD2 might be the D (6 bases). The CDR3 totals 15 residues. V lost 0 bases, J lost 6 bases, and 12 bases lay in between. The germline V gene has CDR1 SGHTA and CDR2 FQGNSA. The full variable domain, rest sourced from reference TRBV7-2 and TRBJ2-1, is GAGVSQSPSNKVTEKGKDVELRCDPISGHTALYWYRQSLGQGLEFLIYFQGNSAPDKSGLPSDRFSAERTGGSVSTLTIQRTQQEDSAVYLCASSLAPGLSNEQFFGPGTRLTVL.

This clone turned up a few times. Other DNA sequences from this sample encode an identical CDR3 as well. The chain joins TRBV11-2 to TRBJ1-3; D not resolved. V was pared by 1 base and J by 3 bases, with 1 base between. CDR3 length equals 12 residues. Germline CDR1 is SGHAT and CDR2 is FQNNGV. In DNA form, the CDR3 reads TGTGCCAGCAGCTTAGGTGGAAACACCATATATTTT. It specifies CASSLGGNTIYF. Full variable domain (missing parts from reference TRBV11-2 and TRBJ1-3): EAGVAQSPRYKIIEKRQSVAFWCNPISGHATLYWYQQILGQGPKLLIQFQNNGVVDDSQLPKDRFSAERLKGVDSTLKIQPAKLEDSAVYLCASSLGGNTIYFGEGSWLTVV.

The DNA for the CDR3 is TGTGCCAGCAGGGGGAAATTAACTAGCACAGATACGCAGTATTTT. Its translation: CASRGKLTSTDTQYF. This sequence joins TRBV2 and TRBJ2-3; D gene uncertain. V gave up 6 bases and J gave up 0 bases, with 13 bases separating them. The CDR3 totals 15 residues. Per germline, CDR1 SNHLY and CDR2 FYNNEI.

This chain connects TRBV5-4 to TRBJ2-3, with D possibly TRBD2 on 6 matching bases. The CDR3 extends over 13 amino acids. The germline V gene has CDR1 SGHNT and CDR2 YYREEE (reference sequence). The germline V and J ends were trimmed by 4 bases and 4 bases, with 10 bases remaining between them. The CDR3 sequence: CASSIRDSDTQYF. The CDR3 DNA follows: TGTGCCAGCAGCATCCGGGACTCAGATACGCAGTATTTT. Full variable domain (missing parts from reference TRBV5-4 and TRBJ2-3): ETGVTQSPTHLIKTRGQQVTLRCSSQSGHNTVSWYQQALGQGPQFIFQYYREEENGRGNFPPRFSGLQFPNYSSELNVNALELDDSALYLCASSIRDSDTQYFGPGTRLTVL.

This clone showed up just once. The V call is TRBV6-6, the J call TRBJ2-3; the D is unclear. Per germline, CDR1 MNHNY and CDR2 SVGAGI (reference sequence). The V and J ends lost 8 bases and 0 bases respectively, with 6 bases between them. The CDR3 is made up of 12 amino acids. The CDR3 reads CASLDSTDTQYF. The CDR3 DNA reads as TGTGCCAGCCTGGACAGCACAGATACGCAGTATTTT.

This sequence joins TRBV21-1 and TRBJ2-7; TRBD2, the table's D call, lacks a check against the DNA. TRBV21-1 is labeled a pseudogene. This CDR3 region has 18 residues. This CDR3 reads CASSKVPPSSGNSYEQYF. DNA of the CDR3: TGTGCCAGCAGCAAAGTGCCCCCGTCTAGCGGGAATTCCTACGAGCAGTACTTC.

The rearrangement uses TRBV2 and TRBJ2-7; 8 bases match TRBD2. V was clipped by 7 bases and J by 1 base; unmatched bases: 15. The germline CDR1 and CDR2 sequences are SNHLY and FYNNEI. This CDR3 is 17 amino acids long. The CDR3 loop reads CASKGREELNWSYEQYF. The CDR3 DNA reads TGTGCCAGCAAAGGGCGGGAGGAACTAAATTGGTCCTACGAGCAGTACTTC. The full variable domain, completed using reference TRBV2 and TRBJ2-7, is EPEVTQTPSHQVTQMGQEVILRCVPISNHLYFYWYRQILGQKVEFLVSFYNNEISEKSEIFDDQFSVERPDGSNFTLKIRSTKLEDSAMYFCASKGREELNWSYEQYFGPGTRLTVT.

The CDR3 coding sequence is TGTGCCAGCAGTGACCGTGTGGTGGGGGCCCACGAGCAGTACTTC. Its protein product is CASSDRVVGAHEQYF. The chain uses TRBV27 and TRBJ2-7, with a possible D match to TRBD1 (6 bases). The germline V gene has CDR1 MNHEY and CDR2 SMNVEV (reference sequence). The CDR3 is 15 amino acids. Trimming left V 5 bases short and J 5 bases short, with 19 bases between.

The rearrangement links TRBV5-4 to TRBJ2-7; 7 bases are shared with TRBD2. CDR3 length: 15 amino acids. Unmatched junction bases numbered 3, after V lost 0 bases and J lost 0 bases. The V gene's germline CDR1 is SGHNT and CDR2 YYREEE (reference sequence). The CDR3 region is CASSLAAGASYEQYF. The DNA for the CDR3 is TGTGCCAGCAGCTTGGCGGCGGGAGCCTCCTACGAGCAGTACTTC.

The V call is TRBV11-2, the J call TRBJ2-1, with 10 bases lining up with TRBD2. The V segment lost 4 bases and the J segment 9 bases; nucleotides outside the gene matches: 15. Germline V gene lookup returns CDR1 SGHAT and CDR2 FQNNGV. This CDR3 is built from 17 residues. As DNA, the CDR3 is TGTGCCAGCAGCTACCTCTTTTTAGGGACTAGCGATCTTGAGCAGTTCTTC. Its protein product is CASSYLFLGTSDLEQFF.

The chain employs TRBV19 and TRBJ1-5; D call uncertain. V gave up 3 bases and J gave up 2 bases, with 8 bases separating them. Germline assignment: CDR1 LNHDA and CDR2 SQIVND (reference sequence). The CDR3 covers 14 residues. CDR3 protein: CASSMESGNQPQHF. Here the CDR3 DNA reads TGTGCCAGTAGTATGGAAAGTGGCAATCAGCCCCAGCATTTT.

The CDR3 region has the DNA TGTGCCAGCAGCCCCAGAAGAACCACTGAAGCTTTCTTT. It translates to CASSPRRTTEAFF. This sequence joins TRBV7-2 and TRBJ1-1, with D uncertain. The CDR3 sequence is 13 residues long. Germline V gene lookup returns CDR1 SGHTA and CDR2 FQGNSA. The V end was cut by 5 bases, the J end by 4 bases, with 11 bases between.

The gene calls are TRBV25-1 and TRBJ1-2; 9 bases line up with TRBD1. The CDR3 sequence is 17 residues long. Losses at the gene ends were 2 bases for V and 8 bases for J; bases not matched to a gene: 15. In germline, CDR1 is MGHDK, CDR2 SYGVNS. The CDR3 sequence: CASSELGGQGGMEGYTF. CDR3 coding DNA: TGTGCCAGCAGTGAACTCGGGGGACAGGGAGGGATGGAGGGCTACACCTTC.

The sample holds one count of this clone. The V and J genes are TRBV7-9 and TRBJ2-5; D is unclear. Trimming took off 5 bases at V and 5 bases at J, with 21 bases between the two ends. Germline-derived CDR1 and CDR2 are SEHNR and FQNEAQ (reference sequence). CDR3 length: 16 residues. CDR3 coding DNA: TGTGCCAGCAGCGTACTTGGTCCATCCTTGCGGGAGACCCAGTACTTC. Its translation: CASSVLGPSLRETQYF.

This clone was seen only once. The V and J genes are TRBV15 and TRBJ2-1; D unresolved. Trimming left V 5 bases short and J 7 bases short, with 15 bases between. Germline V gene data show CDR1 as LNHNV and CDR2 as YYDKDF (reference sequence). The CDR3 has 14 residues. The CDR3 coding sequence is TGTGCCACCAGCCCTTTGGACCGAGGAAATGAGCAGTTCTTC. It specifies CATSPLDRGNEQFF.

Turning to this clone: Other DNA sequences of this sample code for an identical CDR3. The chain combines TRBV27 with TRBJ2-7, with 10 bases aligning to TRBD1. The CDR3 spans 15 residues. Germline CDR1 reads MNHEY; CDR2 reads SMNVEV (reference sequence). V dropped 3 bases and J dropped 3; count of bases not matched to a gene: 5. CDR3 sequence reads: CASSLRQGASYEQYF. The CDR3 DNA reads as TGTGCCAGCAGTTTGAGACAGGGGGCGAGCTACGAGCAGTACTTC.

The chain employs TRBV6-1 and TRBJ1-5; TRBD1 aligns across 7 bases. J lost 9 bases, V lost 0 bases, and 11 bases had no gene match. This CDR3 is built from 16 residues. CDR1 is MNHNS and CDR2 is SASEGT in the germline V gene. Here the CDR3 DNA reads TGTGCCAGCAGTGAAGCGGGTGACAGGGTGCATCGGCCCCAGCATTTT. Protein: CASSEAGDRVHRPQHF.

The gene calls are TRBV18 and TRBJ2-1, with D possibly TRBD2 on 6 matching bases. Germline CDR1 reads KGHSH; CDR2 reads LQKENI. The CDR3 is 13 amino acids. V was pared by 3 bases and J by 8 bases, with 11 bases between. CDR3 protein: CASSPRIADEQFF. The CDR3, as DNA: TGTGCCAGCTCACCGAGAATAGCGGATGAGCAGTTCTTC. Looking up the rest from reference TRBV18 and TRBJ2-1 gives the full variable domain: NAGVMQNPRHLVRRRGQEARLRCSPMKGHSHVYWYRQLPEEGLKFMVYLQKENIIDESGMPKERFSAEFPKEGPSILRIQQVVRGDSAAYFCASSPRIADEQFFGPGTRLTVL.

CDR3 in amino acids: CASRVTGEDGYTF. In DNA form, the CDR3 reads TGTGCCAGCAGGGTCACAGGGGAAGATGGCTACACCTTC. The rearrangement joins TRBV6-1 to TRBJ1-2; 7 bases fit TRBD1. The germline gives CDR1 MNHNS, CDR2 SASEGT. The CDR3 totals 13 residues. V shed 6 bases, J shed 6 bases, and the junction held 7 bases outside the gene matches.

This chain links TRBV7-2 with TRBJ1-1; D might be TRBD1 (6 bases). Germline assignment: CDR1 SGHTA and CDR2 FQGNSA. CDR3 length: 15 amino acids. Trimming cost V 6 bases and J 0 bases, with 14 bases left between them. The CDR3 spells CASRFTGQLNTEAFF. CDR3 coding DNA: TGTGCCAGCAGGTTCACCGGACAGTTGAACACTGAAGCTTTCTTT.

The CDR3 here is CASSPAWGSGRYEQYF. CDR3 bases: TGTGCCAGCAGTCCAGCCTGGGGTAGCGGGAGGTACGAGCAGTACTTC. The gene calls are TRBV28 and TRBJ2-7; 10 bases agree with TRBD2. CDR3 size: 16 residues. V trimming: 5 bases; J trimming: 4 bases; junction bases outside the gene matches: 11. Germline lookup yields CDR1 MDHEN and CDR2 SYDVKM.